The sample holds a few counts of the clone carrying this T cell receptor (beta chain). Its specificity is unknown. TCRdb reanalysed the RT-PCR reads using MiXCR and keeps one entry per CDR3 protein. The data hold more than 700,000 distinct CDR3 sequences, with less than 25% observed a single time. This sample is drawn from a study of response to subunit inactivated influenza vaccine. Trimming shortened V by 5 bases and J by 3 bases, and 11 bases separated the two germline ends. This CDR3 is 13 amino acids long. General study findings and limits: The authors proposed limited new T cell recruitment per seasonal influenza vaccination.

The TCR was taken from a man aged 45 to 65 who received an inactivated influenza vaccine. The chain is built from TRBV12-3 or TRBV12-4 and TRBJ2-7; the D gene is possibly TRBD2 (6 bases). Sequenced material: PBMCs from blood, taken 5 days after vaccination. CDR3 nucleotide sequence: TGTGCCAGCAGTCGGACTACCATCTACGAGCAGTACTTC. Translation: CASSRTTIYEQYF.